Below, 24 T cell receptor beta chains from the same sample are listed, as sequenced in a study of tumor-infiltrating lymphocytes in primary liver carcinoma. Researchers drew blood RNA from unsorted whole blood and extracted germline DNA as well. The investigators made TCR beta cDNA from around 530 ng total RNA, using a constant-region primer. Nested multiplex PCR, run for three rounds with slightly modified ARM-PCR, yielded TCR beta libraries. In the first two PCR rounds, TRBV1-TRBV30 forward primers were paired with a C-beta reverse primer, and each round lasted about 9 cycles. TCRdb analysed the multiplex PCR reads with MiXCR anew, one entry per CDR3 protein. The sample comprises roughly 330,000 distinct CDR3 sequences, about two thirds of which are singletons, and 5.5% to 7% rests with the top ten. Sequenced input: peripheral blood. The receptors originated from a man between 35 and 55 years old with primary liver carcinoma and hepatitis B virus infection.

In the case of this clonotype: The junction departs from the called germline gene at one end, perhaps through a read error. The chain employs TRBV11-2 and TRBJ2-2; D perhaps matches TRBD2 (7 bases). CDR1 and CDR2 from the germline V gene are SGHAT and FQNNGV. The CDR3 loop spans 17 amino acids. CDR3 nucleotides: TGTGCCAGCAGGAAGTTGGGACGGGGGGCGAGCACCGGGGAGCTTTTTTTT. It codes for CASRKLGRGASTGELFF.

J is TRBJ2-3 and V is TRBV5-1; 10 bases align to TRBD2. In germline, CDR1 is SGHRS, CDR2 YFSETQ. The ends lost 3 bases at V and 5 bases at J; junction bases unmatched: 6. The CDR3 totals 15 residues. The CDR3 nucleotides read TGCGCCAGCAGCTGGAGCGGGAGGGGCATAGATACGCAGTATTTT. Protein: CASSWSGRGIDTQYF.

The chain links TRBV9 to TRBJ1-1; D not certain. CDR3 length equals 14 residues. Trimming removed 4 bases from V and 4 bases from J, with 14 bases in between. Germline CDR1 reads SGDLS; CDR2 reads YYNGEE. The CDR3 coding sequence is TGTGCCAGCAGCTACTTTGAGGGAAGCACTGAAGCTTTCTTT. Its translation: CASSYFEGSTEAFF.

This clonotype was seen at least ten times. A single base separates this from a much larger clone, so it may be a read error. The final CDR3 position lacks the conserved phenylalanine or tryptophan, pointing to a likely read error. In nucleotides, the CDR3 is TGTGCCAGCAGCTCGATGGCTCCGAAGTCCTCCTACAATGAGCAGTTCTCC. Translating it yields CASSSMAPKSSYNEQFS. The V and J genes are TRBV11-2 and TRBJ2-1; D uncertain. With 4 bases removed from V and 0 bases from J, the gap between germline ends came to 16 bases. The CDR3 loop spans 17 amino acids. Per the germline V gene, CDR1 is SGHAT and CDR2 is FQNNGV.

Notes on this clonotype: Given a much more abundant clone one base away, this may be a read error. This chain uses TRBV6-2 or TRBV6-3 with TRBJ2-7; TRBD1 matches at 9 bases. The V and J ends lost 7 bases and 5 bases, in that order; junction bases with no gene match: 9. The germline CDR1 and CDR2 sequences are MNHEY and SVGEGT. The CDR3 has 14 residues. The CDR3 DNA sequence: TGTGCCAGCAACCTCCGGGACAGGGCCCACGAGCAGTACTTC. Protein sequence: CASNLRDRAHEQYF.

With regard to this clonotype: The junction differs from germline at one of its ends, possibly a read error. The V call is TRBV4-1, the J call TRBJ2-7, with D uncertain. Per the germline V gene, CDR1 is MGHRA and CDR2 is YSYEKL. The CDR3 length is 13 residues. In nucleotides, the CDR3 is TGCGCCAGCGGCCAATCCCGGGCCCCCGAGCAGTACTTC. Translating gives CASGQSRAPEQYF.

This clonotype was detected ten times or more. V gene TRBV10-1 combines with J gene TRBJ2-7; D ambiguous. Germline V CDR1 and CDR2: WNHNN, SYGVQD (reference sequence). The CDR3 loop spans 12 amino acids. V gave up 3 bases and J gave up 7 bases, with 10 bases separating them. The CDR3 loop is CASSELGAEQYF. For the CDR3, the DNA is TGCGCCAGCAGTGAACTTGGAGCGGAGCAGTACTTC.

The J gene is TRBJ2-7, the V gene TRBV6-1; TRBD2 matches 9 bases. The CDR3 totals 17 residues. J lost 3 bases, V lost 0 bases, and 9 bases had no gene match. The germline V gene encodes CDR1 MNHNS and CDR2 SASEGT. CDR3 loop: CASSEAQGRLAVYEQYF. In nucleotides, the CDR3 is TGTGCCAGCAGTGAAGCGCAGGGGAGACTAGCGGTCTACGAGCAGTACTTC.

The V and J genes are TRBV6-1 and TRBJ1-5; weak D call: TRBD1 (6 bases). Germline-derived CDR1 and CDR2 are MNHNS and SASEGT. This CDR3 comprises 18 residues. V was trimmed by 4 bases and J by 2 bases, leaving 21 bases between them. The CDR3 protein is CASSALTPRGMGNQPQHF. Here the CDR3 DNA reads TGTGCCAGCAGTGCACTGACCCCCAGGGGCATGGGCAATCAGCCCCAGCATTTT.

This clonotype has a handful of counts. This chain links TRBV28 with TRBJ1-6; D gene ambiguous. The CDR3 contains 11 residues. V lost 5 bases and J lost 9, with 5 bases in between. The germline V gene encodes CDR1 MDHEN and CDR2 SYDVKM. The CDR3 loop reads CASSIGSPLHF. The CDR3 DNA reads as TGTGCCAGCAGTATTGGTTCACCCCTCCACTTT.

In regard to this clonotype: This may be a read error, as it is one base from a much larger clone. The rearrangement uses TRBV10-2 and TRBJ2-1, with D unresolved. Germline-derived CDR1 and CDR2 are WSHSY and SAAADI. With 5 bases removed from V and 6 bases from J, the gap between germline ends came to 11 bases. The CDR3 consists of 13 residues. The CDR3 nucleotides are TGCGCCAGCAGTCTAGAGGTCTGCAATGAGCAGTTCTTC. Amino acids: CASSLEVCNEQFF.

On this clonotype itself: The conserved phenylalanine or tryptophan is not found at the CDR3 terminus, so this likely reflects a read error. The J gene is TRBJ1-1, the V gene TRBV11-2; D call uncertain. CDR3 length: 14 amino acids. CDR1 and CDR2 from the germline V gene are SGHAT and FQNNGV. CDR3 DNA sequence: TGTGCCAGTAGCTTGTTGGCTCACCAGACTGATGCTTTCGTT. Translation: CASSLLAHQTDAFV.

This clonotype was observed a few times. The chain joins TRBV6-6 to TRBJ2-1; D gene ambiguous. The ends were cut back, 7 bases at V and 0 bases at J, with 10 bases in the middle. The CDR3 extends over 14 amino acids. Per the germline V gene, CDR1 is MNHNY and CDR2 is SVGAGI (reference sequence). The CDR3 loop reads CASKGLLSYNEQFF. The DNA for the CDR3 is TGTGCCAGCAAAGGGCTGCTCTCCTACAATGAGCAGTTCTTC.

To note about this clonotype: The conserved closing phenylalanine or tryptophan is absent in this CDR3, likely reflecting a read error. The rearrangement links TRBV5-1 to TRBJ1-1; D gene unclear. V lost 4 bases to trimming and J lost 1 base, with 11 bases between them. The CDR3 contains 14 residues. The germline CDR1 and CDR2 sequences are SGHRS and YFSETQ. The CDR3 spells CASSQLVGNTEAFS. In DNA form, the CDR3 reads TGCGCCAGCAGCCAACTGGTCGGGAACACTGAAGCTTTCTCT.

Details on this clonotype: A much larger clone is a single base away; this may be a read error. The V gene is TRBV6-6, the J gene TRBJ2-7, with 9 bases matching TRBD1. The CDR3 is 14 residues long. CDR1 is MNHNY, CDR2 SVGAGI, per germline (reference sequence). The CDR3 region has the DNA TGTGGCAGCAGCGCCGGGACAGGGATCTACGAGCAGTACTTC. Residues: CGSSAGTGIYEQYF.

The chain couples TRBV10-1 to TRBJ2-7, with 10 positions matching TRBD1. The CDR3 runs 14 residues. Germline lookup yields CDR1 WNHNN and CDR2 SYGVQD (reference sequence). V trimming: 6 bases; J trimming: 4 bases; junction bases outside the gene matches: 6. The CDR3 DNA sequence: TGCGCCAGCAGGACGGACAGGGGGGATTACGAGCAGTACTTC. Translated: CASRTDRGDYEQYF.

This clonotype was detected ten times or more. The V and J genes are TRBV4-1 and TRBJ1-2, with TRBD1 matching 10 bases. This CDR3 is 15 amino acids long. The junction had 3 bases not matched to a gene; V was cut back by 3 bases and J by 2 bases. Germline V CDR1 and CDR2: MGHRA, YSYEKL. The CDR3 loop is CASSHRDRGNYGYTF. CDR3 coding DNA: TGCGCCAGCAGCCATAGGGACAGGGGAAACTATGGCTACACCTTC.

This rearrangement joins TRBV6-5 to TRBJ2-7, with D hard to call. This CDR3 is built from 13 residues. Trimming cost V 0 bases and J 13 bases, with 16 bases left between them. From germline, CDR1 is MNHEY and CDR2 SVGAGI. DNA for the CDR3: TGTGCCAGCAGTTACTCGAAAGGGCACGAGCGATACTTC. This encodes CASSYSKGHERYF.

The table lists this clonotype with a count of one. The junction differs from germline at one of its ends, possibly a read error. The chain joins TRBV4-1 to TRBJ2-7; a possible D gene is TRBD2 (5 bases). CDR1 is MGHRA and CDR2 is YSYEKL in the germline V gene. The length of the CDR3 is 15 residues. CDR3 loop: CASSQSSLGSYEQCF. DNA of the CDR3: TGCGCCAGCAGCCAAAGCTCACTAGGGTCCTACGAGCAGTGCTTC.

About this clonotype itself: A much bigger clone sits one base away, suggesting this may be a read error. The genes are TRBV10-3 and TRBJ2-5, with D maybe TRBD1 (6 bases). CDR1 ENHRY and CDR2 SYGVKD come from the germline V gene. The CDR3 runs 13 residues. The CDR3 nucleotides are TGTGTCATCGGGGCAGGGGCCCAAGAGACCCAGTACTTC. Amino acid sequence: CVIGAGAQETQYF.

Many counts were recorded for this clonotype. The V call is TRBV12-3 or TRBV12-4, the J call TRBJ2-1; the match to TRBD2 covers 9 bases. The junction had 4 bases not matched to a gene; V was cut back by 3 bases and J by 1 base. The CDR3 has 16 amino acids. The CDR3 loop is CASSFLAGRSYNEQFF. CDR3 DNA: TGTGCCAGCAGTTTTCTAGCGGGAAGGTCCTACAATGAGCAGTTCTTC.

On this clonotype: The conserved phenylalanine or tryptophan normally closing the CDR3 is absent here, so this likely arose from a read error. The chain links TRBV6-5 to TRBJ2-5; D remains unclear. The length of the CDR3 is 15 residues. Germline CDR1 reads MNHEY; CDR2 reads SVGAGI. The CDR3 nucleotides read TGTGCCAACAGTTTGATGGGCCTTATGGGAGAGACCCAGTACCTC. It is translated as CANSLMGLMGETQYL.

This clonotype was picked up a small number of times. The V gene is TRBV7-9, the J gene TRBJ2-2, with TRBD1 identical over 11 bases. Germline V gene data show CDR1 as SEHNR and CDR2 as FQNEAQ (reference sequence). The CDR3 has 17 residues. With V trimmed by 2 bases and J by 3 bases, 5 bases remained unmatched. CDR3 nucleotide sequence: TGTGCCAGCAGCTTACCTCGGGACAGGGGGGACACCGGGGAGCTGTTTTTT. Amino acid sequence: CASSLPRDRGDTGELFF.

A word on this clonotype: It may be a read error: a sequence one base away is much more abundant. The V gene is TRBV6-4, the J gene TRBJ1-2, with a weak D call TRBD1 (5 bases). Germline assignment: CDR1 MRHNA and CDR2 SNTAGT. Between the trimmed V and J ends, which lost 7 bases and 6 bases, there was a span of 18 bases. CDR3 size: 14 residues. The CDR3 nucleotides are TGTGCCAGCACCGAAGGCAGGGATGACCATGGCTACACCTTC. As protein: CASTEGRDDHGYTF.